Shown below are 18 T cell receptor beta chains from a single sample sequenced in a study of cytomegalovirus exposure and HLA in healthy donors. Sequenced by immunoSEQ multiplex PCR; TCRdb stores in-frame clones only, minus some. Here the sample spans fewer than 200,000 clones, roughly 96% being singletons. The sequenced sample consisted of PBMCs. Every receptor here comes from a young woman in good health and CMV-seronegative.

This sequence joins TRBV2 and TRBJ1-2; no firm D call. This CDR3 has 15 amino acids. CDR1 and CDR2 (germline): SNHLY, FYNNEI. Trimming shortened V by 7 bases and J by 0 bases, and 15 bases separated the two germline ends. As DNA, the CDR3 is TGTGCCAGCACACACCCGGGATCTACTAACTATGGCTACACCTTC. This codes for CASTHPGSTNYGYTF.

The chain uses TRBV18 and TRBJ1-2; 8 nucleotides match TRBD1. Germline V gives CDR1 KGHSH, CDR2 LQKENI. CDR3 length: 16 amino acids. V dropped 3 bases and J dropped 3; count of bases not matched to a gene: 9. The chain's CDR3 is CASSPAGQGSHYGYTF. The CDR3, as DNA: TGTGCCAGCTCACCGGCTGGACAGGGAAGCCACTATGGCTACACCTTC.

This chain connects TRBV6-5 to TRBJ1-1; D is uncertain. This CDR3 is built from 13 residues. Trimming took off 2 bases at V and 4 bases at J, with 8 bases between the two ends. Per the germline V gene, CDR1 is MNHEY and CDR2 is SVGAGI. The CDR3 reads CASSYLGGTEAFF. CDR3 coding DNA: TGTGCCAGCAGTTACCTTGGCGGCACTGAAGCTTTCTTT.

The gene calls are TRBV4-1 and TRBJ2-1; 7 bases map to TRBD2. The V gene's germline CDR1 is MGHRA and CDR2 YSYEKL. The CDR3 has 14 residues. Trimming at V came to 1 base and at J to 8 bases, leaving 5 bases not matched to a gene. The CDR3 loop reads CASSQGRLADEQFF. The CDR3 region has the DNA TGCGCCAGCAGCCAAGGCAGACTAGCAGATGAGCAGTTCTTC.

The rearrangement links TRBV4-3 to TRBJ2-3, with 8 bases aligning to TRBD2. The V segment lost 0 bases and the J segment 11 bases; nucleotides outside the gene matches: 13. There are 16 residues in the CDR3. In germline, CDR1 is LGHNA, CDR2 YSLEER. The chain's CDR3 is CASSQDPRGGPLEQYF. The CDR3 region has the DNA TGCGCCAGCAGCCAAGATCCCCGGGGGGGCCCCCTTGAGCAGTATTTT.

The J gene is TRBJ2-7, the V gene TRBV5-8, with D possibly matching TRBD1 (5 bases). V was trimmed by 1 base and J by 3 bases, leaving 17 bases between them. The CDR3 runs 16 residues. CDR1 is SGHTS, CDR2 YDEGEE, per germline. The CDR3 here is CASSLWLGPRGYEQYF. The DNA for the CDR3 is TGTGCCAGCAGCTTGTGGCTTGGACCTAGGGGCTACGAGCAGTACTTC.

The CDR3 protein is CASSLTSGASGGETQYF. CDR3 bases: TGCGCCAGCAGCTTGACTAGTGGGGCTAGCGGGGGTGAGACCCAGTACTTC. The V call is TRBV5-1, the J call TRBJ2-5, with 10 bases matching TRBD2. Germline CDR1 reads SGHRS; CDR2 reads YFSETQ. The V and J ends lost 1 base and 5 bases, in that order; junction bases with no gene match: 11. The CDR3 length is 17 residues.

The chain couples TRBV4-2 to TRBJ1-2, with 9 positions matching TRBD1. V lost 0 bases and J lost 5; bases outside the gene matches: 10. Germline CDR1 reads LGHNA; CDR2 reads YNFKEQ. The CDR3 length is 17 residues. CDR3 nucleotides: TGTGCCAGCAGCCAAGATACGGACAGGGGAAGTGGGTATGGCTACACCTTC. It is translated as CASSQDTDRGSGYGYTF.

The rearrangement links TRBV6-5 to TRBJ1-6; 8 bases are shared with TRBD1. The ends lost 11 bases at V and 6 bases at J; junction bases unmatched: 9. Germline CDR1 MNHEY, CDR2 SVGAGI. This CDR3 contains 14 residues. The CDR3 DNA reads TGTGCCGGCGGACAGGGTCTTTTTAATTCACCCCTCCACTTT. Its translation: CAGGQGLFNSPLHF.

The gene calls are TRBV7-9 and TRBJ2-2; D is perhaps TRBD1 (6 bases). This CDR3 is 15 amino acids long. The ends were cut back, 8 bases at V and 5 bases at J, with 18 bases in the middle. Looked up from germline, CDR1 is SEHNR and CDR2 is FQNEAQ (reference sequence). The CDR3, as DNA: TGTGCCAGCGTCGTGGGGGCAGTCGGGACCGGGGAGCTGTTTTTT. Its protein product is CASVVGAVGTGELFF.

The chain is built from TRBV4-3 and TRBJ1-1; TRBD1 agrees at 8 bases. The CDR3 sequence is 15 residues long. Trimming cost V 4 bases and J 2 bases; bases outside gene matches: 6. Germline values: CDR1 LGHNA, CDR2 YSLEER. In DNA form, the CDR3 reads TGCGCCAGCAGCCCCACAGGGGGGGTAAACACTGAAGCTTTCTTT. Translated, it gives CASSPTGGVNTEAFF.

The rearrangement joins TRBV9 to TRBJ2-3; possibly TRBD2 for D (6 bases). There are 16 residues in the CDR3. V was cut by 0 bases and J by 4 bases, with 15 bases left in between. Germline loops: CDR1 SGDLS, CDR2 YYNGEE. CDR3: CASSVVSGGEADTQYF. Here the CDR3 DNA reads TGTGCCAGCAGCGTAGTATCCGGGGGAGAGGCAGATACGCAGTATTTT. Variable domain in full (rest from reference TRBV9 and TRBJ2-3): DSGVTQTPKHLITATGQRVTLRCSPRSGDLSVYWYQQSLDQGLQFLIQYYNGEERAKGNILERFSAQQFPDLHSELNLSSLELGDSALYFCASSVVSGGEADTQYFGPGTRLTVL.

This chain uses TRBV10-3 with TRBJ2-2; D gene uncertain. The V gene lost 10 bases and the J gene lost 4 bases, with 10 bases spanning the gap. This CDR3 has 12 amino acids. Germline CDR1 and CDR2: ENHRY and SYGVKD. CDR3 bases: TGTGCCACCGCAGAGGTCACCGGGGAGCTGTTTTTT. This codes for CATAEVTGELFF.

The gene calls are TRBV5-5 and TRBJ1-1; D is uncertain. Germline CDR1 reads SGHKS; CDR2 reads YYEKEE (reference sequence). The CDR3 has 14 residues. V lost 4 bases and J lost 4, with 14 bases in between. The CDR3 nucleotides read TGTGCCAGCAGCCCCCTGACGGAGAGCACTGAAGCTTTCTTT. Translated, it gives CASSPLTESTEAFF.

The V call is TRBV4-3, the J call TRBJ2-3; D might be TRBD2 (5 bases). Germline CDR1 and CDR2: LGHNA and YSLEER. CDR3 length: 13 amino acids. With 1 base removed from V and 6 bases from J, the gap between germline ends came to 8 bases. The CDR3 is CASSQAGVDTQYF. CDR3 DNA sequence: TGCGCCAGCAGCCAAGCCGGGGTCGATACGCAGTATTTT.

There are many counts of this clone. V is TRBV6-5 and J is TRBJ1-4; D possibly corresponds to TRBD1 (6 bases). V lost 10 bases, J lost 4 bases, and 16 bases lay in between. This CDR3 has 14 residues. Germline loops: CDR1 MNHEY, CDR2 SVGAGI. The DNA for the CDR3 is TGTGCCACCAAAGAGGGGGGGGGTAATGAAAAACTGTTTTTT. Protein sequence: CATKEGGGNEKLFF.

The chain combines TRBV7-9 with TRBJ2-5, with TRBD1 identical over 11 bases. The germline V gene encodes CDR1 SEHNR and CDR2 FQNEAQ (reference sequence). CDR3 length equals 15 residues. Trimming cost V 3 bases and J 3 bases; bases outside gene matches: 3. The CDR3 protein is CASSFPGQGEETQYF. The CDR3 DNA is TGTGCCAGCAGCTTCCCGGGACAGGGGGAAGAGACCCAGTACTTC.

This chain connects TRBV4-1 to TRBJ2-7; D not certain. The CDR3 consists of 14 residues. Per germline, CDR1 MGHRA and CDR2 YSYEKL. The V end was cut by 0 bases, the J end by 3 bases, with 9 bases between. CDR3 nucleotides: TGCGCCAGCAGCCAAGATTGGGCACTCTACGAGCAGTACTTC. Translation: CASSQDWALYEQYF.